This T cell receptor (beta chain) is drawn from a study of CXCR3-negative and CXCR3-positive naive CD8 T cells. In the case of this clonotype: Its antigen is unidentified.

5' RACE with UMI labels generated the TRB cDNA libraries. TCRdb reprocessed the 5' RACE reads and stores each CDR3 protein as one record, lacking DNA. This listing includes 84,000 or so distinct CDR3 sequences. The CDR3 is made up of 15 amino acids. The germline CDR1 and CDR2 sequences are SQVTM and ANQGSEA. Study-level results: More hydrophobic TRB CDR3s were found in CXCR3-positive naive cells than in CXCR3-negative naive cells.

Material for sequencing was naive CXCR3- CD8+ T cells from blood. As to subset: CD45RO-CCR7+CD27+CD95- naive CD8+ T cells lacking CXCR3 (TNR3-). The V gene is TRBV29-1, the J gene TRBJ1-1; without DNA, the TCRdb call of TRBD1 cannot be checked. The receptor's source is a human donor in good health. Some clones in this sample may be carry-over from other donors' samples. This CDR3 is CSVAGGRSIDTEALF.